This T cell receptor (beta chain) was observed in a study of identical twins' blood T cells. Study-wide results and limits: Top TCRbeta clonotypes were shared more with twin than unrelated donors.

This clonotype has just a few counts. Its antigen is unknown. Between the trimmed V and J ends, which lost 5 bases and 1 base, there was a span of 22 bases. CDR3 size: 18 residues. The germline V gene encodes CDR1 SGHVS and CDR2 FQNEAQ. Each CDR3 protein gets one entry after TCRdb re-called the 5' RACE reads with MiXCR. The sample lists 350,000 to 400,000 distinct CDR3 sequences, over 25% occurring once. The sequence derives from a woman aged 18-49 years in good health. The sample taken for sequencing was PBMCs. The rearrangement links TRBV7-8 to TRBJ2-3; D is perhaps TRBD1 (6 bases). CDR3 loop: CASSPTLLRTAGTDTQYF. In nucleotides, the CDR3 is TGTGCCAGCAGCCCCACCCTCTTGAGGACAGCCGGCACAGATACGCAGTATTTT.